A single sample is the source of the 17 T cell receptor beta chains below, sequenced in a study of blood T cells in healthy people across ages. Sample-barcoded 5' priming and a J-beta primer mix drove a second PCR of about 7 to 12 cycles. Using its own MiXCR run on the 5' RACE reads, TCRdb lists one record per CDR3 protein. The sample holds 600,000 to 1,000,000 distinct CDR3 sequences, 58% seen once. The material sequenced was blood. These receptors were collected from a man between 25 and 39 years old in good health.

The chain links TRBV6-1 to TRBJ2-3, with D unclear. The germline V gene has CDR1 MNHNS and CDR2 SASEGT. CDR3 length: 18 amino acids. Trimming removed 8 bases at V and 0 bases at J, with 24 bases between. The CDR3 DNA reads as TGTGCCAGCCAGACCCCTTCTCTAGGTCGCCCAAGCACAGATACGCAGTATTTT. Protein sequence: CASQTPSLGRPSTDTQYF.

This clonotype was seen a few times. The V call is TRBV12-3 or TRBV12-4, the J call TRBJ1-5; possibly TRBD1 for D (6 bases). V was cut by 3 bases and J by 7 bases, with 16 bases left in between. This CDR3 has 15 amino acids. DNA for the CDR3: TGTGCCAGCAGTTTGGGGGTAAACCAGGGGCAGCCCCAGCATTTT. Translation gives CASSLGVNQGQPQHF.

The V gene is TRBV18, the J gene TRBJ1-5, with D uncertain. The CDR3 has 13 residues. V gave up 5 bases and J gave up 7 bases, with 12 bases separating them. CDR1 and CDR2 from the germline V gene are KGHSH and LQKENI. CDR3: CASSEGVVQPQHF. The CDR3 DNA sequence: TGTGCCAGCTCAGAGGGTGTGGTGCAGCCCCAGCATTTT.

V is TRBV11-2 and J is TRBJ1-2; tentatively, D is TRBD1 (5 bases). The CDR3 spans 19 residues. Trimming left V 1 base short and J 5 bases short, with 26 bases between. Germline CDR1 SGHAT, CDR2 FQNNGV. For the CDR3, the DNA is TGTGCCAGCAGCTTAGCGAACCATCCTTTGCGGCAGGGATTTTATGGCTACACCTTC. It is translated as CASSLANHPLRQGFYGYTF. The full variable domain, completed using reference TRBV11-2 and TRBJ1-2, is EAGVAQSPRYKIIEKRQSVAFWCNPISGHATLYWYQQILGQGPKLLIQFQNNGVVDDSQLPKDRFSAERLKGVDSTLKIQPAKLEDSAVYLCASSLANHPLRQGFYGYTFGSGTRLTVV.

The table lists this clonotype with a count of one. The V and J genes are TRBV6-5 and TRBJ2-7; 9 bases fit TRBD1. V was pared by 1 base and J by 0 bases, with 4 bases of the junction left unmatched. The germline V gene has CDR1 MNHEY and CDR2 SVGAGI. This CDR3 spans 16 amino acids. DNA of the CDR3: TGTGCCAGCAGTTACTGGACAGGGGAAGGCTCCTACGAGCAGTACTTC. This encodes CASSYWTGEGSYEQYF.

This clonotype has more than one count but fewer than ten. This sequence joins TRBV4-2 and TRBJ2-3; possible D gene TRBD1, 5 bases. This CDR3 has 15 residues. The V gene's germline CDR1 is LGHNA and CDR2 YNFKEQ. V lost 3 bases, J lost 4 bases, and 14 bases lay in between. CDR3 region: CASSQAGLLADTQYF. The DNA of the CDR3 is TGTGCCAGCAGCCAGGCAGGGTTGTTGGCAGATACGCAGTATTTT.

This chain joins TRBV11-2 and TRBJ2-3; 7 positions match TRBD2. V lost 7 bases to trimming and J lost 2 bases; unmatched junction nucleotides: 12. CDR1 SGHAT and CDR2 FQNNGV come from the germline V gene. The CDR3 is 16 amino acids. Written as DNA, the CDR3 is TGTGCCAGCAACGCCCGGGGGGAACGGTCCACAGATACGCAGTATTTT. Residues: CASNARGERSTDTQYF.

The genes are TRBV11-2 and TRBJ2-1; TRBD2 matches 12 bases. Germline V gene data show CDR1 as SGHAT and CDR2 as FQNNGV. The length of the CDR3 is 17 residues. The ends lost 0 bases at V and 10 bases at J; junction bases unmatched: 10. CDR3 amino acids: CASSLDLGLAGLGEQFF. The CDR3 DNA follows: TGTGCCAGCAGCTTAGATCTAGGACTAGCGGGATTGGGGGAGCAGTTCTTC.

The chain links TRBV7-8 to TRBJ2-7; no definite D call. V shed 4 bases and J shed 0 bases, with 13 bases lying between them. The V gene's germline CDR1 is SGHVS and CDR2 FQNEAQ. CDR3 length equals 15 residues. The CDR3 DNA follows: TGTGCCAGCAGCTCAGGCGTCCCGAGCTCCTACGAGCAGTACTTC. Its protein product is CASSSGVPSSYEQYF.

This CDR3 reads CASSQGQQETQYF. The CDR3 DNA sequence: TGCGCCAGCAGCCAGGGACAGCAAGAGACCCAGTACTTC. The chain joins TRBV5-1 to TRBJ2-5, with 7 bases fitting TRBD1. CDR3 length: 13 residues. V lost 4 bases, J lost 2 bases, and 2 bases stayed unmatched. The germline V gene has CDR1 SGHRS and CDR2 YFSETQ. The full variable domain, rest sourced from reference TRBV5-1 and TRBJ2-5, is KAGVTQTPRYLIKTRGQQVTLSCSPISGHRSVSWYQQTPGQGLQFLFEYFSETQRNKGNFPGRFSGRQFSNSRSEMNVSTLELGDSALYLCASSQGQQETQYFGPGTRLLVL.

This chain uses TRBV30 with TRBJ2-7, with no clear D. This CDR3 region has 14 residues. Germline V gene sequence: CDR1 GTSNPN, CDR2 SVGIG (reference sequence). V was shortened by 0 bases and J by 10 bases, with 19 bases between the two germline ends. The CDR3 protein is CAWSVGEEKEAQYF. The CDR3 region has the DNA TGTGCCTGGAGTGTGGGTGAGGAGAAAGAGGCCCAGTACTTC.

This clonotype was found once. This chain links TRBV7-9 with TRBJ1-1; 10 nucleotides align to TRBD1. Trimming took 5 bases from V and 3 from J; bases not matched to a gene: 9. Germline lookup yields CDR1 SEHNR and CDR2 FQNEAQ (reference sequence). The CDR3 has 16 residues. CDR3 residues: CASSKGTGELDTEAFF. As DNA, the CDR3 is TGTGCCAGCAGCAAGGGGACAGGGGAGCTCGACACTGAAGCTTTCTTT.

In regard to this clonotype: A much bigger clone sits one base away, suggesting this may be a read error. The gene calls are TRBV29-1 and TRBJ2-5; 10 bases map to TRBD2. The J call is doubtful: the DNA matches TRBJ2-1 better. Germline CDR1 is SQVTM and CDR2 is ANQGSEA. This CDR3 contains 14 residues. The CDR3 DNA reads TGCAGCGTCTCCGGGACTAGCGTACAAGAGACCCAGTTCTTC. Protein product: CSVSGTSVQETQFF.

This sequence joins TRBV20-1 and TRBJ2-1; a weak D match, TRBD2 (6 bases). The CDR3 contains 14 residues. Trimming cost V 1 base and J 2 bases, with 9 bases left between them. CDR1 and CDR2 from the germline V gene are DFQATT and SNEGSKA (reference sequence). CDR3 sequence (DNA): TGCAGTGCTAGAGCGGGGGTCGCCTACAATGAGCAGTTCTTC. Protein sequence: CSARAGVAYNEQFF.

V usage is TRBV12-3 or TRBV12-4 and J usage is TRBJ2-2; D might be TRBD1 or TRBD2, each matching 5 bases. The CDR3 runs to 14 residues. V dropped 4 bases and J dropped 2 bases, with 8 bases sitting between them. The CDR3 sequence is CASSWGKNTGELFF. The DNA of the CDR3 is TGTGCCAGCAGTTGGGGGAAAAACACCGGGGAGCTGTTTTTT.

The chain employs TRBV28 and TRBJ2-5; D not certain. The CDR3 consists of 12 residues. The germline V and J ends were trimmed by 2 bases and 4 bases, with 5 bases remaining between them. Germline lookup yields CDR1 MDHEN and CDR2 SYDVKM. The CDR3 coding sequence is TGTGCCAGCAGTTTAATCGCAGAGACCCAGTACTTC. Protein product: CASSLIAETQYF.

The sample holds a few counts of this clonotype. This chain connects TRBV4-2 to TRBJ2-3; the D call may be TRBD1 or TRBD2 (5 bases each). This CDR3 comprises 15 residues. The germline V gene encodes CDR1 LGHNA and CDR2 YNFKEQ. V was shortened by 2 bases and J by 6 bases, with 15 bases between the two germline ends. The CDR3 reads CASSQPGPPWDTQYF. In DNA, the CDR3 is TGTGCCAGCAGCCAACCGGGACCCCCATGGGATACGCAGTATTTT.